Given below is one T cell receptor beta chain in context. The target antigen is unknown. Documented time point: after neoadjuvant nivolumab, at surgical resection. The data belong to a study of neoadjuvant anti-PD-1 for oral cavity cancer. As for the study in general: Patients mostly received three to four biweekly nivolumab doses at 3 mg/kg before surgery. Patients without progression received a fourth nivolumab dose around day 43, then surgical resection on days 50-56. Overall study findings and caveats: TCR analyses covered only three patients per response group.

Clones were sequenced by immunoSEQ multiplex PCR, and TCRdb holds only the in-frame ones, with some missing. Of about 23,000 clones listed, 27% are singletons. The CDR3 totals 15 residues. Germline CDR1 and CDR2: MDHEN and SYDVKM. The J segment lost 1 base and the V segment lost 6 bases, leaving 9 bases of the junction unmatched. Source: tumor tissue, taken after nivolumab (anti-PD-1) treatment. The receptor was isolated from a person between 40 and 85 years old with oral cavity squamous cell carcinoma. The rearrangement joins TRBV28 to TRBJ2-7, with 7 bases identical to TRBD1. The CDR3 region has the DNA TGTGCCAGCAGCTCCTTCCGGACAGGATCCTACGAGCAGTACTTC. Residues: CASSSFRTGSYEQYF.